These T cell receptor beta chains were read from a single sample in a study of regulatory T cells in long-lasting Graves disease. TCRdb re-called the multiplex PCR reads through MiXCR, storing one row per CDR3 protein. The sample includes some 300,000 distinct CDR3 sequences, roughly a fifth of them seen just once. The material sequenced was peripheral blood mononuclear cells (PBMCs), taken when the disease was refractory, from a patient treated with antithyroid drugs. These receptor sequences come from a female donor with Graves disease. Each CDR3 is given with its conserved first and last residue. Each record gives: clone size, D gene, J gene, V gene, CDR3 protein, CDR3 DNA. The D gene is left open where the match is weak. A row's size may be missing; if present it is once, few, many or a size class.

clone size: NA; D gene: NA; J gene: TRBJ1-6; V gene: TRBV30; CDR3 protein: CAWSHRTVLSSPLHF; CDR3 DNA: TGTGCCTGGAGCCACAGGACAGTACTTAGTTCACCCCTCCACTTT
clone size: NA; D gene: NA; J gene: TRBJ2-3; V gene: TRBV12-3/TRBV12-4; CDR3 protein: CASSLIQSSTDTQYF; CDR3 DNA: TGTGCCAGCAGTTTGATACAGAGTAGCACAGATACGCAGTATTTT
clone size: few; D gene: NA; J gene: TRBJ2-2; V gene: TRBV28; CDR3 protein: CASSLPLLGTGELFF; CDR3 DNA: TGTGCCAGCAGTTTACCCCTCCTGGGAACCGGGGAGCTGTTTTTT
clone size: NA; D gene: NA; J gene: TRBJ1-6; V gene: TRBV7-2; CDR3 protein: CASSLWEQSPLHF; CDR3 DNA: TGTGCCAGCAGTTTATGGGAGCAGTCACCCCTCCACTTT
clone size: few; D gene: NA; J gene: TRBJ2-5; V gene: TRBV27; CDR3 protein: CASRTGLQETQYF; CDR3 DNA: TGTGCCAGCAGAACGGGACTCCAAGAGACCCAGTACTTC
clone size: many; D gene: NA; J gene: TRBJ2-7; V gene: TRBV6-2/TRBV6-3; CDR3 protein: CASSYGGGGNYEQYF; CDR3 DNA: TGTGCCAGCAGTTACGGGGGTGGGGGGAACTACGAGCAGTACTTC
clone size: many; D gene: NA; J gene: TRBJ1-4; V gene: TRBV12-3/TRBV12-4; CDR3 protein: CATRGLASANEKLFF; CDR3 DNA: TGTGCCACCCGGGGGTTGGCCAGTGCTAATGAAAAACTGTTTTTT
clone size: many; D gene: TRBD1; J gene: TRBJ1-2; V gene: TRBV24-1; CDR3 protein: CATSDNRGYYGYTF; CDR3 DNA: TGTGCCACCAGTGATAACAGGGGCTACTATGGCTACACCTTC
clone size: NA; D gene: NA; J gene: TRBJ1-1; V gene: TRBV7-9; CDR3 protein: CASSLNQGPRNTEAFF; CDR3 DNA: TGTGCCAGCAGCTTAAATCAGGGGCCGAGGAACACTGAAGCTTTCTTT
clone size: NA; D gene: NA; J gene: TRBJ2-3; V gene: TRBV18; CDR3 protein: CASSPPGAPDTQYF; CDR3 DNA: TGTGCCAGCTCACCACCGGGAGCTCCAGATACGCAGTATTTT
clone size: NA; D gene: NA; J gene: TRBJ1-4; V gene: TRBV7-2; CDR3 protein: CASSQGGDAGKLFF; CDR3 DNA: TGCGCCAGCAGCCAAGGGGGTGACGCCGGGAAACTGTTTTTT
clone size: many; D gene: NA; J gene: TRBJ1-6; V gene: TRBV6-9; CDR3 protein: CASSYGHNDSPLHF; CDR3 DNA: TGTGCCAGCAGTTACGGGCACAACGATTCACCCCTCCACTTT
clone size: NA; D gene: NA; J gene: TRBJ2-1; V gene: TRBV28; CDR3 protein: CASSARPGGKNPIYNEQFF; CDR3 DNA: TGTGCCAGCAGTGCCCGCCCTGGCGGGAAGAACCCGATTTACAATGAGCAGTTCTTC
clone size: NA; D gene: TRBD2; J gene: TRBJ2-7; V gene: TRBV5-1; CDR3 protein: CASSNGLDYEQYF; CDR3 DNA: TGCGCCAGCAGTAACGGACTAGACTACGAGCAGTACTTC
clone size: few; D gene: NA; J gene: TRBJ2-2; V gene: TRBV24-1; CDR3 protein: CATSHTGELFF; CDR3 DNA: TGTGCCACCAGTCACACCGGGGAGCTGTTTTTT
clone size: many; D gene: TRBD2; J gene: TRBJ2-7; V gene: TRBV11-2; CDR3 protein: CASSSGLAGASYEQYF; CDR3 DNA: TGTGCCAGCAGCTCCGGACTAGCGGGTGCCTCCTACGAGCAGTACTTC
clone size: many; D gene: NA; J gene: TRBJ1-1; V gene: TRBV29-1; CDR3 protein: CSVGAGVQDMNTEAFF; CDR3 DNA: TGCAGCGTTGGGGCAGGGGTTCAGGATATGAACACTGAAGCTTTCTTT
clone size: few; D gene: TRBD1; J gene: TRBJ2-7; V gene: TRBV5-5; CDR3 protein: CASSLSGTGEIRESYEQYF; CDR3 DNA: TGTGCCAGCAGCTTGAGTGGGACAGGTGAGATCCGCGAATCCTACGAGCAGTACTTC
clone size: many; D gene: NA; J gene: TRBJ2-1; V gene: TRBV5-6; CDR3 protein: CASSFGTQWEQFF; CDR3 DNA: TGTGCCAGCAGCTTCGGGACTCAATGGGAGCAGTTCTTC
clone size: many; D gene: NA; J gene: TRBJ1-6; V gene: TRBV11-2; CDR3 protein: CASSSTGRYNSPLHF; CDR3 DNA: TGTGCCAGCAGCTCTACAGGGAGGTATAATTCACCCCTCCACTTT
clone size: NA; D gene: NA; J gene: TRBJ1-1; V gene: TRBV3-1; CDR3 protein: CASSQDANTEAFF; CDR3 DNA: TGTGCCAGCAGCCAAGACGCGAACACTGAAGCTTTCTTT
clone size: many; D gene: TRBD2; J gene: TRBJ2-7; V gene: TRBV12-3/TRBV12-4; CDR3 protein: CASSSFGTSGSYEQYF; CDR3 DNA: TGTGCCAGCAGTTCATTCGGGACTAGCGGGAGTTACGAGCAGTACTTC
clone size: many; D gene: TRBD2; J gene: TRBJ2-5; V gene: TRBV28; CDR3 protein: CASSGGLAGGQETQYF; CDR3 DNA: TGTGCCAGCAGTGGGGGACTAGCGGGAGGTCAGGAGACCCAGTACTTC
clone size: few; D gene: TRBD2; J gene: TRBJ2-3; V gene: TRBV7-2; CDR3 protein: CASSLVEGLAGVDTQYF; CDR3 DNA: TGTGCCAGCAGCTTAGTGGAAGGACTAGCGGGAGTAGATACGCAGTATTTT
clone size: NA; D gene: NA; J gene: TRBJ2-3; V gene: TRBV7-3; CDR3 protein: CASSLKGQLDTQYF; CDR3 DNA: TGTGCCAGCAGCTTAAAGGGGCAGTTAGATACGCAGTATTTT
clone size: many; D gene: NA; J gene: TRBJ2-4; V gene: TRBV9; CDR3 protein: CASSEWSKNIQYF; CDR3 DNA: TGTGCCAGCAGTGAATGGTCCAAAAACATTCAGTACTTC
clone size: NA; D gene: TRBD1; J gene: TRBJ1-1; V gene: TRBV6-2/TRBV6-3; CDR3 protein: CAIFEGAGTEAFF; CDR3 DNA: TGTGCCATCTTCGAGGGGGCGGGCACTGAAGCTTTCTTT
clone size: NA; D gene: NA; J gene: TRBJ1-2; V gene: TRBV6-9; CDR3 protein: CASSSAGTSGYTF; CDR3 DNA: TGTGCCAGCAGTTCGGCGGGGACTTCGGGCTACACCTTC
clone size: NA; D gene: TRBD2; J gene: TRBJ2-2; V gene: TRBV6-2/TRBV6-3; CDR3 protein: CASSTPGLVNTGELFF; CDR3 DNA: TGTGCCAGCAGCACCCCGGGACTAGTTAACACCGGGGAGCTGTTTTTT
clone size: NA; D gene: NA; J gene: TRBJ1-2; V gene: TRBV19; CDR3 protein: CASSTPTGNYGYTF; CDR3 DNA: TGTGCCAGTAGTACCCCGACGGGTAACTATGGCTACACCTTC
clone size: NA; D gene: NA; J gene: TRBJ2-7; V gene: TRBV3-1; CDR3 protein: CASGGRDEQYF; CDR3 DNA: TGTGCCAGTGGGGGCCGTGACGAGCAGTACTTC
clone size: many; D gene: TRBD1; J gene: TRBJ2-6; V gene: TRBV27; CDR3 protein: CASSRDRAGANVLTF; CDR3 DNA: TGTGCCAGCAGCCGCGACAGGGCTGGGGCCAACGTCCTGACTTTC
clone size: few; D gene: TRBD1; J gene: TRBJ2-2; V gene: TRBV28; CDR3 protein: CASSFESRQGNTGELFF; CDR3 DNA: TGTGCCAGCAGTTTCGAATCGCGACAGGGGAACACCGGGGAGCTGTTTTTT
clone size: few; D gene: TRBD2; J gene: TRBJ2-2; V gene: TRBV7-9; CDR3 protein: CASSFLAEGTGELFF; CDR3 DNA: TGTGCCAGCAGCTTCCTAGCGGAGGGGACCGGGGAGCTGTTTTTT
clone size: few; D gene: NA; J gene: TRBJ1-2; V gene: TRBV28; CDR3 protein: CASSLTLSPGYGYTF; CDR3 DNA: TGTGCCAGCAGTTTAACCCTGTCGCCCGGCTATGGCTACACCTTC
clone size: many; D gene: NA; J gene: TRBJ2-3; V gene: TRBV7-2; CDR3 protein: CASSLVGTGTDTQYF; CDR3 DNA: TGTGCCAGCAGCTTAGTTGGGACGGGCACAGATACGCAGTATTTT
clone size: NA; D gene: NA; J gene: TRBJ2-6; V gene: TRBV20-1; CDR3 protein: CSARAVSSGANVLTF; CDR3 DNA: TGCAGTGCTAGAGCGGTGAGCTCTGGGGCCAACGTCCTGACTTTC
clone size: few; D gene: TRBD1; J gene: TRBJ2-7; V gene: TRBV7-2; CDR3 protein: CASHSGQGASEQYF; CDR3 DNA: TGTGCCAGTCACTCAGGACAGGGGGCTTCCGAGCAGTACTTC
clone size: NA; D gene: TRBD2; J gene: TRBJ2-5; V gene: TRBV7-2; CDR3 protein: CASSVPGLAGGRGETQYF; CDR3 DNA: TGTGCCAGCAGCGTACCGGGACTAGCGGGAGGGCGGGGAGAGACCCAGTACTTC
clone size: NA; D gene: NA; J gene: TRBJ2-3; V gene: TRBV7-3; CDR3 protein: CASSLKLGAAADTQYF; CDR3 DNA: TGTGCCAGCAGCTTAAAGTTGGGGGCGGCTGCAGATACGCAGTATTTT
clone size: NA; D gene: NA; J gene: TRBJ1-6; V gene: TRBV7-9; CDR3 protein: CASSLGAGTGNSSLHF; CDR3 DNA: TGTGCCAGCAGCTTAGGCGCAGGGACTGGGAATTCATCCCTCCACTTT
clone size: few; D gene: TRBD1; J gene: TRBJ1-2; V gene: TRBV7-3; CDR3 protein: CASSLAPQPGTGGDGYTF; CDR3 DNA: TGTGCCAGCAGCTTAGCACCTCAACCCGGGACAGGGGGCGATGGCTACACCTTC
clone size: many; D gene: NA; J gene: TRBJ2-2; V gene: TRBV12-3/TRBV12-4; CDR3 protein: CASSLGRNTGELFF; CDR3 DNA: TGTGCCAGCAGTTTGGGCAGGAACACCGGGGAGCTGTTTTTT
clone size: few; D gene: TRBD2; J gene: TRBJ2-5; V gene: TRBV19; CDR3 protein: CASSRTLAGVGETQYF; CDR3 DNA: TGTGCCAGTAGCAGAACCCTAGCGGGAGTTGGGGAGACCCAGTACTTC
clone size: many; D gene: TRBD1; J gene: TRBJ1-4; V gene: TRBV30; CDR3 protein: CAWSSGTGNEKLFF; CDR3 DNA: TGTGCCTGGAGTTCTGGGACAGGGAATGAAAAACTGTTTTTT
clone size: NA; D gene: NA; J gene: TRBJ2-7; V gene: TRBV7-6; CDR3 protein: CASSQDPTYEQYF; CDR3 DNA: TGTGCCAGCAGCCAGGACCCGACCTACGAGCAGTACTTC
clone size: NA; D gene: NA; J gene: TRBJ2-7; V gene: TRBV5-1; CDR3 protein: CASSSKGIGNSYEQYF; CDR3 DNA: TGCGCCAGCAGCTCGAAGGGAATTGGGAACTCCTACGAGCAGTACTTC